The next 9 T cell receptor beta chains were all read from a single sample in a study of cytomegalovirus exposure and HLA in healthy donors. PCR employed 60 Vbeta and 13 Jbeta primers. The protocol was immunoSEQ multiplex PCR, while the TCRdb copy is restricted to in-frame clones and leaves out a portion. Of 95,000 to 150,000 clones in the sample, roughly 81% were seen once. What was sequenced was PBMCs. All receptors come from a young woman in good health and CMV-seronegative.

In the case of this clone: One end of the junction varies from germline; a read error may be responsible. The chain employs TRBV7-9 and TRBJ2-5; 13 bases map to TRBD2. The CDR3 is 16 amino acids. CDR1 is SEHNR, CDR2 FQNEAQ, per germline (reference sequence). CDR3 DNA: TGTTCCAGCAGCCAGGGACTAGCGGGAAGGGGGGAGACCCAGTACTTC. Translated, it gives CSSSQGLAGRGETQYF.

This clone turned up a few times. This sequence joins TRBV2 and TRBJ1-4; D may be TRBD1 (5 bases). This CDR3 region has 16 residues. Trimming removed 6 bases from V and 3 bases from J, with 17 bases in between. Looked up from germline, CDR1 is SNHLY and CDR2 is FYNNEI. CDR3 DNA: TGTGCCAGCAGGCTACGTACAGGAACCTCTAATGAAAAACTGTTTTTT. This encodes CASRLRTGTSNEKLFF.

With respect to this clone: Sequence at one end of the junction differs from germline and may be a read error. The chain links TRBV7-9 to TRBJ2-7, with no clear D. The CDR3 has 12 amino acids. Germline CDR1 reads SEHNR; CDR2 reads FQNEAQ (reference sequence). CDR3 sequence: CSSSASSYEQYF. The DNA of the CDR3 is TGTTCCAGCAGCGCGAGCTCCTACGAGCAGTACTTC.

This rearrangement joins TRBV6-5 to TRBJ1-2, with TRBD1 matching over 7 bases. The CDR3 has 12 amino acids. The germline V gene has CDR1 MNHEY and CDR2 SVGAGI. Trimming took 5 bases from V and 3 from J; bases not matched to a gene: 0. CDR3 bases: TGTGCCAGCAGTGGGACAGACTATGGCTACACCTTC. Translated, it gives CASSGTDYGYTF.

The chain couples TRBV5-1 to TRBJ1-6, with D unresolved. The V gene lost 0 bases and the J gene lost 13 bases, with 14 bases spanning the gap. Germline lookup yields CDR1 SGHRS and CDR2 YFSETQ. CDR3 length: 14 residues. The CDR3 DNA reads as TGCGCCAGCAGCTTGGAACAGCCCGGTGTTCCCCTCCACTTT. It translates to CASSLEQPGVPLHF. The entire variable domain, with the rest obtained from reference TRBV5-1 and TRBJ1-6, is as follows: KAGVTQTPRYLIKTRGQQVTLSCSPISGHRSVSWYQQTPGQGLQFLFEYFSETQRNKGNFPGRFSGRQFSNSRSEMNVSTLELGDSALYLCASSLEQPGVPLHFGNGTRLTVT.

The chain combines TRBV2 with TRBJ2-3, with D perhaps matching TRBD2 (6 bases). CDR1 and CDR2 from the germline V gene are SNHLY and FYNNEI. CDR3 length equals 15 residues. Trimming shortened V by 3 bases and J by 2 bases, and 12 bases separated the two germline ends. CDR3 sequence reads: CASSDVAVFTDTQYF. The CDR3 region has the DNA TGTGCCAGCAGTGACGTAGCGGTGTTCACAGATACGCAGTATTTT.

This chain joins TRBV6-6 and TRBJ1-5; the D gene is possibly TRBD1 (6 bases). The V gene lost 0 bases and the J gene lost 5 bases, with 11 bases spanning the gap. This CDR3 spans 15 amino acids. The germline V gene has CDR1 MNHNY and CDR2 SVGAGI (reference sequence). CDR3 amino acids: CASSYSRAGDQPQHF. CDR3 nucleotide sequence: TGTGCCAGCAGTTACTCCCGGGCAGGGGATCAGCCCCAGCATTTT.

The V and J genes are TRBV5-1 and TRBJ2-2; TRBD2 aligns across 12 bases. The CDR3 consists of 16 residues. Germline values: CDR1 SGHRS, CDR2 YFSETQ. Trimming at V came to 2 bases and at J to 5 bases, leaving 4 bases not matched to a gene. Here the CDR3 reads CASSLRTSGVTGELFF. As DNA, the CDR3 is TGCGCCAGCAGCTTACGGACTAGCGGGGTGACCGGGGAGCTGTTTTTT. The full variable domain, its missing parts supplied by reference TRBV5-1 and TRBJ2-2, is KAGVTQTPRYLIKTRGQQVTLSCSPISGHRSVSWYQQTPGQGLQFLFEYFSETQRNKGNFPGRFSGRQFSNSRSEMNVSTLELGDSALYLCASSLRTSGVTGELFFGEGSRLTVL.

This clone was observed a handful of times. This chain connects TRBV5-4 to TRBJ2-5; 10 bases are a match to TRBD2. V trimming: 5 bases; J trimming: 3 bases; junction bases outside the gene matches: 4. Germline V lookup: CDR1 SGHNT, CDR2 YYREEE (reference sequence). The CDR3 consists of 14 residues. The CDR3 DNA is TGTGCCAGCAGATACGGGACTAGCGAAGAGACCCAGTACTTC. Translating it yields CASRYGTSEETQYF.